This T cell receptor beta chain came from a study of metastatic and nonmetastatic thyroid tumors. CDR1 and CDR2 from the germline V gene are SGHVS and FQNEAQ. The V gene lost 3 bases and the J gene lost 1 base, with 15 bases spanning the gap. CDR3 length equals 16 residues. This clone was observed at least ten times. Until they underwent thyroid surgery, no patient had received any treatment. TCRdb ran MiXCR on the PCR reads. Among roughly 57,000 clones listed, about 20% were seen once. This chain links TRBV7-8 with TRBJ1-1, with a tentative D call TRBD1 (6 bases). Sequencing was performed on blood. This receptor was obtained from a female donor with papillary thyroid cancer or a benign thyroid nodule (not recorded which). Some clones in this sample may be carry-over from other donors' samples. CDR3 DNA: TGTGCCAGCAGCTTTAAACAGGGTAAAGGGAACACTGAAGCTTTCTTT. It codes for CASSFKQGKGNTEAFF.